The rows below give T cell receptor beta chains drawn from one sample of a study of immune evolution from preneoplasia to lung adenocarcinoma. Here immunoSEQ multiplex PCR was the method, and the copy in TCRdb shows in-frame clones only, minus some. Of 9,000 to 10,000 clones listed, around 80% were seen once; the top ten hold around 5%. Source material: FFPE minimally invasive lung adenocarcinoma tissue. These TCRs come from a person aged 70 to 85 with lung adenocarcinoma. Some clones in this sample may be carry-over from other donors' samples. The CDR3 runs from the conserved cysteine through the conserved F or W. A D gene is named only where the DNA matches it firmly. Part of the rows lack a size; the others show once, few, many or a class for expanded clones.

v_gene	abundance	d_gene	j_gene	CDR3aa	CDR3nt
TRBV30	-	-	TRBJ1-2	CAWSWGGGYTF	TGTGCCTGGAGTTGGGGGGGTGGCTACACCTTC
TRBV5-4	-	-	TRBJ1-2	CASSLVGTSQEGYTF	TGTGCCAGCAGCTTGGTCGGGACATCCCAGGAGGGCTACACCTTC
TRBV2	-	-	TRBJ2-5	CASLQGQETQYF	TGTGCCAGCCTGCAAGGCCAGGAGACCCAGTACTTC
TRBV11-3	-	-	TRBJ2-1	CASSLSGPWFF	TGTGCCAGCAGCTTAAGCGGACCTTGGTTCTTC
TRBV5-6	-	TRBD1	TRBJ1-2	CASSLEGDRDRGYLYGYTF	TGTGCCAGCAGCCTAGAAGGGGACCGGGACAGGGGCTACCTCTATGGCTACACCTTC
TRBV9	few	-	TRBJ1-4	CASSARTDEKLFF	TGTGCCAGCAGCGCCCGGACGGATGAAAAACTGTTTTTT
TRBV25-1	-	-	TRBJ1-2	CASSEFDGYTF	TGTGCCAGCAGTGAATTTGATGGCTACACCTTC
TRBV2	-	-	TRBJ2-3	CASKENLSTDTQYF	TGTGCCAGCAAGGAGAACTTGAGCACAGATACGCAGTATTTT
TRBV6-1	-	TRBD1	TRBJ1-1	CAADRVGPEAFF	TGTGCCGCGGACAGGGTAGGTCCTGAAGCTTTCTTT
TRBV7-8	-	-	TRBJ2-3	CASKGHATDTQYF	TGTGCCAGCAAGGGACACGCCACCGATACGCAGTATTTT
TRBV30	-	-	TRBJ2-6	CAWSRATASGANVLTF	TGTGCCTGGAGTCGGGCCACGGCCTCTGGGGCCAACGTCCTGACTTTC